The clone carrying this T cell receptor (beta chain) was recorded a few times. A junction end diverges from the germline sequence, so it may reflect a read error. No fewer than 6 million PBMCs went into each sample. Using a J-beta primer mix together with a sample-barcoded 5' primer, a second PCR was run for about 6 to 12 cycles. TCRdb used MiXCR to reprocess the 5' RACE reads, holding one entry per CDR3 protein. The table records over 450,000 distinct CDR3 sequences, less than 25% of them present only once. Germline V gives CDR1 SGHTA, CDR2 FQGNSA. This CDR3 has 13 residues. The data were obtained in a study of blood T cells in healthy people across ages. The data also belong to a second study, concerning T cells of mothers and their children.

This chain joins TRBV7-2 and TRBJ2-4; D is possibly TRBD2 (5 bases). The sequenced material came from blood. The origin of this receptor is a boy between 10 and 17 years old in good health. The chain's CDR3 is CASSLASNAIQYF. In nucleotides, the CDR3 is TGTGCCAGCAGCCTAGCCAGTAACGCCATTCAGTACTTC.